This T cell receptor beta chain came from a study of shared clonotypes between healthy human individuals. For this clone: Its antigen is undetermined. The same CDR3 can be traced to other DNA sequences in this sample.

Study observations and caveats: An effect of sequencing depth on clonotype sharing among donors was expected.

Terminally differentiated effector memory CD45RA+ cells were left out of the naive CD8 fraction, which was CD45RO-negative and positively selected for CCR7. The germline gives CDR1 GTSNPN, CDR2 SVGIG (reference sequence). V was shortened by 2 bases and J by 2 bases, with 3 bases between the two germline ends. This CDR3 is 11 amino acids long. Method: immunoSEQ multiplex PCR; TCRdb's copy keeps in-frame clones and lacks some. The top ten hold around 1.8% of the sample, which has over 2,000,000 clones, around 93% seen once. The sample was naive CD8+ T cells from PBMCs. The rearrangement uses TRBV30 and TRBJ2-5; the D is unclear. The clonotype originates from a man aged 18 to 30 in good health. Some clones in this sample may be carry-over from other donors' samples. The CDR3 spells CAWSLQETQYF. DNA for the CDR3: TGTGCCTGGAGTCTTCAAGAGACCCAGTACTTC.